This TCR beta chain derives from a study of blood T cell repertoires in COVID-19. In the study overall: The origin of the acute and convalescent COVID-19 samples was the United States, Italy and Spain. PBMCs, B-cell-depleted T cells, or T cells were the source of the cDNA or gDNA that made up the material.

Trimming took 6 bases from V and 6 from J; bases not matched to a gene: 8. Germline-derived CDR1 and CDR2 are LNHDA and SQIVND (reference sequence). CDR3 length: 15 amino acids. In the authors' methods: Using reference gene primer amplification, nucleated cell counts were estimated. TCRdb keeps only in-frame clones here, not all; method: immunoSEQ multiplex PCR. The DNA was the basis for D and trimming; V, J and clone size are from that table. This table holds 240,000 or so clones, roughly 80% found once. The chain combines TRBV19 with TRBJ1-5; 10 bases are shared with TRBD1. This TCR was recovered from a woman older than 75 with acute or convalescent COVID-19. The sample consisted of peripheral blood. The CDR3 DNA follows: TGTGCCAGTAGCACCGGGACAGGGGTCGGTCAGCCCCAGCATTTT. As protein: CASSTGTGVGQPQHF. Full variable domain (missing parts from reference TRBV19 and TRBJ1-5): DGGITQSPKYLFRKEGQNVTLSCEQNLNHDAMYWYRQDPGQGLRLIYYSQIVNDFQKGDIAEGYSVSREKKESFPLTVTSAQKNPTAFYLCASSTGTGVGQPQHFGDGTRLSIL.